This T cell receptor beta chain came from a study of blood T cells in healthy people across ages. With a J-beta primer mix and a sample-barcoded 5' primer, a second PCR ran 7 to 11 cycles. Every single cDNA molecule received a tag from a template-switch adaptor with 12 random nucleotides. MiXCR, applied by TCRdb to the 5' RACE reads, yields one record per CDR3 protein. The sample gives some 1.5 million distinct CDR3 sequences, over 25% of which show up once; 7.7% is in the top ten. The CDR3 is 13 residues long. V dropped 7 bases and J dropped 3 bases, with 8 bases sitting between them. Germline CDR1 SGHRS, CDR2 YFSETQ. Peripheral blood from each donor was collected in a volume of 9.5 to 10 milliliters. This clonotype came up a few times.

The receptor's source is a woman aged 25 to 39 in good health. The V call is TRBV5-1, the J call TRBJ2-6; no definite D call. The sequenced material came from blood. CDR3 nucleotide sequence: TGCGCCAGCGCTGACGGTGGGGCCAACGTCCTGACTTTC. The encoded protein is CASADGGANVLTF.